Listed below are T cell receptor beta chains from one sample, sequenced in a study of OX40 agonist ivuxolimab in advanced cancers. TCRdb's table, derived via immunoSEQ multiplex PCR, lists solely in-frame clones and lacks some. The table lists about 64,000 clones, approximately 90% of them singletons. The material sequenced was CD4+ or CD8+ T cells sorted from blood, taken in a trial of the OX40 agonist ivuxolimab. These receptors came from an adult with an advanced solid tumor such as melanoma, head and neck, liver or kidney cancer. Each CDR3 is given with its conserved first and last residue. A D gene is named only where the DNA matches it firmly. Where a row states a size, it is once, few, many or the class of an expanded clone; other rows omit it.

>15|TRBV9|TRBJ2-3|TRBD2|.
TGTGCCAGCAGTCCGACTAGCGGGGACGCAGATACGCAGTATTTT
CASSPTSGDADTQYF
>15|TRBV27|TRBJ2-7|TRBD2|.
TGTGCCAGCAGTTTTAGGCGGGAGTTCTCCTACGAGCAGTACTTC
CASSFRREFSYEQYF
>16|TRBV30|TRBJ1-5|.|few
TGTGCCTGGAGTGTAGGGCCGTCGGTCCGTAACCAGCCCCAGCATTTT
CAWSVGPSVRNQPQHF
>18|TRBV5-1|TRBJ1-1|TRBD1|.
TGCGCCAGCAGCTTGGAAACCCCCAGGACAGGATTGAACACTGAAGCTTTCTTT
CASSLETPRTGLNTEAFF
>18|TRBV9|TRBJ2-1|TRBD2|.
TGTGCCAGCAGCGTACCTAATCGACTAGCGGGGCATCACAATGAGCAGTTCTTC
CASSVPNRLAGHHNEQFF
>14|TRBV6-1|TRBJ1-6|.|.
TGTGCCAGCTCAGCCAGGGAGTATAATTCACCCCTCCACTTT
CASSAREYNSPLHF
>16|TRBV9|TRBJ2-1|TRBD2|.
TGTGCCAGCAGCGTAGGACTAGCGGGATTGAACAATGAGCAGTTCTTC
CASSVGLAGLNNEQFF
>16|TRBV27|TRBJ1-4|.|.
TGTGCCAGCAGTTCCTCGAGATCAGGGATTAATGAAAAACTGTTTTTT
CASSSSRSGINEKLFF
>10|TRBV6-1|TRBJ2-7|.|.
TGTGCCGCCCGGGGCTACGAGCAGTACTTC
CAARGYEQYF
>15|TRBV6-5|TRBJ1-5|.|.
TGTGCCAGCAGGGCGTTACTTGGGGCCAATCAGCCCCAGCATTTT
CASRALLGANQPQHF
>14|TRBV6-5|TRBJ1-2|TRBD1|.
TGTGCCAGCAGCTCACAGGGGGCGGGCTATGGCTACACCTTC
CASSSQGAGYGYTF
>16|TRBV27|TRBJ1-5|.|.
TGTGCCAGCAGCCTGGGTCCGGGGGGCGGTAGTCAGCCCCAGCATTTT
CASSLGPGGGSQPQHF
>17|TRBV6-1|TRBJ1-5|.|few
TGTGCCAGCAGTGAACTCTGGGATACAGGATTTTGGCAGCCCCAGCATTTT
CASSELWDTGFWQPQHF
>14|TRBV6-5|TRBJ2-7|.|once
TGTGCCAGCAGTTATTCAAGGACCCCGGGCGAGCAGTACTTC
CASSYSRTPGEQYF
>15|TRBV27|TRBJ2-5|TRBD2|once
TGTGCCAGCAGTACCCTAGCGGGGACCCAAGAGACCCAGTACTTC
CASSTLAGTQETQYF
>16|TRBV7-9|TRBJ2-1|TRBD2|once
TGTGCCAGCAGCTTAGTTTCAAGCGGGAGATTGCATGAGCAGTTCTTC
CASSLVSSGRLHEQFF
>14|TRBV5-5|TRBJ2-7|.|.
TGTGCCAGCAGCTTCGGGGGGCTCTCCTACGAGCAGTACTTC
CASSFGGLSYEQYF
>14|TRBV5-1|TRBJ2-7|.|.
TGCGCCAGCAGCTTGAGGAGAGGGAACTACGAGCAGTACTTC
CASSLRRGNYEQYF
>15|TRBV5-1|TRBJ2-5|.|.
TGCGCCAGCAGCCTTACCCCGGGGGCTTCGGAGACCCAGTACTTC
CASSLTPGASETQYF
>12|TRBV15|TRBJ2-7|.|.
TGTGCCACCAGCAGAGATTGGAACGAGCAGTACTTC
CATSRDWNEQYF
>15|TRBV13|TRBJ2-7|TRBD1|.
TGTGCCAGCAGCTTATTTGACAGGGGGGTCTACGAGCAGTACTTC
CASSLFDRGVYEQYF
>11|TRBV28|TRBJ1-2|.|.
TGTGCCACACCCCACAAGTCAGGCCACACCTTC
CATPHKSGHTF
>19|TRBV7-2|TRBJ2-3|.|.
TGTGCCAGCAGCGGTTACTACTTAGTACACCTAGGCCACACAGATACGCAGTATTTT
CASSGYYLVHLGHTDTQYF
>12|TRBV5-1|TRBJ2-7|.|.
TGCGCCAGCAGCACCGAATCCTACGAGCAGTACTTC
CASSTESYEQYF
>15|TRBV9|TRBJ2-3|.|.
TGTGCCAGCAGCGTAGCCGCGGGAAGCACAGATACGCAGTATTTT
CASSVAAGSTDTQYF
>11|TRBV27|TRBJ2-7|.|.
TGTGCCAGCAGTTCATCCTACGAGCAGTACTTC
CASSSSYEQYF
>14|TRBV10-1|TRBJ1-2|.|.
TGCGCCAGCAGTCCGGCCGGGAGCCACTATGGCTACACCTTC
CASSPAGSHYGYTF
>15|TRBV11-2|TRBJ2-1|.|once
TGTGCCAGCAGCTTAGACCCCCCCTATAGGAATGAGCAGTTCTTC
CASSLDPPYRNEQFF
>15|TRBV7-2|TRBJ1-4|.|once
TGTGCCAGCAGCCCAGAGTCGGTCCGGGGTGAAAAACTGTTTTTT
CASSPESVRGEKLFF
>19|TRBV2|TRBJ1-4|TRBD1|.
TGTGCCAGCAGTGAAAAGGGGGCGACGGATATTACGACTAATGAAAAACTGTTTTTT
CASSEKGATDITTNEKLFF
>14|TRBV9|TRBJ2-7|.|.
TGTGCCAGCAGCGAGGGGGGTGACCCATACGAGCAGTACTTC
CASSEGGDPYEQYF
>15|TRBV7-2|TRBJ1-5|.|once
TGTGCCAGCAGCTTAGGACAGCCAGGCGGGCAGCCCCAGCATTTT
CASSLGQPGGQPQHF
>15|TRBV19|TRBJ1-5|.|.
TGTGCCAGTAGTACCCCGTTCCCTAGCAATCAGCCCCAGCATTTT
CASSTPFPSNQPQHF
>16|TRBV10-1|TRBJ2-3|TRBD2|.
TGCGCCAGCAGTGCACCCGGGACTAGGATTCTGGATACGCAGTATTTT
CASSAPGTRILDTQYF
>15|TRBV7-9|TRBJ2-1|TRBD2|.
TGTGCCAGCAGCTTCGCTAGCGGGGGGTCCAATGAGCAGTTCTTC
CASSFASGGSNEQFF
>16|TRBV27|TRBJ2-7|TRBD1|few
TGTGCCAGCAGTTTATCAGGGGGACAGCTAGACTACGAGCAGTACTTC
CASSLSGGQLDYEQYF
>16|TRBV19|TRBJ2-2|TRBD2|.
TGTGCCAGTAGTATAGGGACTAGGTCGAACACCGGGGAGCTGTTTTTT
CASSIGTRSNTGELFF
>13|TRBV6-1|TRBJ1-2|.|.
TGTGCCAGCAGTGAAGCAGGGACCTATGGCTACACCTTC
CASSEAGTYGYTF
>15|TRBV19|TRBJ2-7|TRBD2|.
TGTGCCAGTAGTATCGCTAGCGGAAGTACCTACGAGCAGTACTTC
CASSIASGSTYEQYF
>16|TRBV11-2|TRBJ2-7|.|.
TGTGCCAGCACCTCCTTTGGGGCGAAAGGAACCTACGAGCAGTACTTC
CASTSFGAKGTYEQYF
>15|TRBV11-3|TRBJ2-1|.|.
TGTGCCAGCAGCTTAGAAGCAGGTCCCTACAATGAGCAGTTCTTC
CASSLEAGPYNEQFF
>18|TRBV19|TRBJ1-5|TRBD1|.
TGTGCCAGTAGTATTTACAGGGGACTCCACGATAGGAATCAGCCCCAGCATTTT
CASSIYRGLHDRNQPQHF
>14|TRBV5-4|TRBJ1-4|TRBD1|.
TGTGCCAGCAGCGGAGGGACAGCTAATGAAAAACTGTTTTTT
CASSGGTANEKLFF
>15|TRBV27|TRBJ2-3|TRBD2|.
TGTGCCAGCAGTCCTAGCGGGAGGTCCTCGGGTACGCAGTATTTT
CASSPSGRSSGTQYF
>14|TRBV2|TRBJ1-4|.|.
TGTGCCAGCAGTGTAGGGTCAACTAATGAAAAACTGTTTTTT
CASSVGSTNEKLFF
>14|TRBV27|TRBJ2-3|TRBD2|.
TGTGCCAGCAGTCCAGCGGGACTAGCTCATACGCAGTATTTT
CASSPAGLAHTQYF
>15|TRBV28|TRBJ2-7|TRBD1|.
TGTGCCAGCAGTTCCGATGACAGGGGCCCCTACGAGCAGTACTTC
CASSSDDRGPYEQYF
>15|TRBV9|TRBJ2-1|TRBD2|.
TGTGCCAGCAGCACAAGCGGGGGCCTCTACAATGAGCAGTTCTTC
CASSTSGGLYNEQFF
>15|TRBV6-4|TRBJ2-7|.|.
TGTGCCAGCAGTGACTCCCGGGACGTAGTCTACGAGCAGTACTTC
CASSDSRDVVYEQYF
>16|TRBV7-9|TRBJ2-3|.|.
TGTGCCAGCAGCTTAGATTGGGACGGGCTCACAGATACGCAGTATTTT
CASSLDWDGLTDTQYF
>15|TRBV27|TRBJ1-2|TRBD1|.
TGTGCCAGCAGTGTAACCGGGACAGGGGGTAATGGCTACACCTTC
CASSVTGTGGNGYTF
>12|TRBV5-4|TRBJ2-7|.|.
TGTGCCAGCAGCTTGGGACTAGGGGAGCAGTACTTC
CASSLGLGEQYF
>13|TRBV10-1|TRBJ2-1|TRBD2|once
TGCGCCAGCCAGCGGGACGGGGCGGATGAGCAGTTCTTC
CASQRDGADEQFF
>14|TRBV28|TRBJ1-5|.|few
TGTGCCAGCAGCGCGGGGGGACTCAATCAGCCCCAGCATTTT
CASSAGGLNQPQHF
>18|TRBV15|TRBJ2-5|TRBD2|.
TGTGCCACCAGCAGAGATCGACTGGCTAGCGGGAGGGGAGAGACCCAGTACTTC
CATSRDRLASGRGETQYF
>15|TRBV9|TRBJ2-5|.|.
TGTGCCAGCAGCCCAGAAGCGGGCCGGGGGGAGACCCAGTACTTC
CASSPEAGRGETQYF
>15|TRBV27|TRBJ2-7|TRBD2|few
TGTGCCAGCAGTTTATCTGCTAGCGGGAGTTCCGAGCAGTACTTC
CASSLSASGSSEQYF
>18|TRBV7-9|TRBJ2-1|.|few
TGTGCCAGCAGCTCGTGGGGTCTGGGACTCGTCCCCTACAATGAGCAGTTCTTC
CASSSWGLGLVPYNEQFF